One and the same sample provided the 23 T cell receptor beta chains below, sequenced in a study of T cell repertoires and HLA-DP antigens. Some clones are missing from TCRdb's copy, which holds only in-frame ones; the method was immunoSEQ multiplex PCR. The profile covers about 89,000 clones, with approximately 89% appearing a single time and roughly 1.5% taken by the ten largest. Their antigens are not known. Sequenced sample: CD4+ T cells from PBMCs. The receptors were sampled from a man in his fifties or sixties in good health and CMV-seronegative.

CDR3 in DNA: TGTGCCAGCAGCCGCCGAGGAAGCACCGGGGAGCTGTTTTTT. This translates into CASSRRGSTGELFF. This chain connects TRBV6-6 to TRBJ2-2; D call uncertain. CDR3 size: 14 residues. V was cut by 6 bases and J by 4 bases, with 12 bases left in between. CDR1 MNHNY and CDR2 SVGAGI come from the germline V gene (reference sequence).

The V gene is TRBV18, the J gene TRBJ2-3; D is possibly TRBD1 (5 bases). Trimming removed 3 bases from V and 0 bases from J, with 13 bases in between. CDR3 length equals 16 residues. Germline loops: CDR1 KGHSH, CDR2 LQKENI. The CDR3 loop reads CASSPRGQGSTDTQYF. In DNA, the CDR3 is TGTGCCAGCTCACCTAGGGGCCAGGGTAGCACAGATACGCAGTATTTT.

The J gene is TRBJ2-1, the V gene TRBV9, with no clear D. V lost 4 bases to trimming and J lost 0 bases, with 11 bases between them. The CDR3 loop spans 15 amino acids. Per germline, CDR1 SGDLS and CDR2 YYNGEE. The chain's CDR3 is CASSPQPSSYNEQFF. The CDR3 DNA follows: TGTGCCAGCAGCCCGCAGCCTAGCTCCTACAATGAGCAGTTCTTC.

J is TRBJ2-3 and V is TRBV4-3; 7 bases are a match to TRBD1. V shed 5 bases and J 2 bases; nucleotides not matched to a gene: 4. The germline V gene has CDR1 LGHNA and CDR2 YSLEER. The CDR3 totals 14 residues. CDR3 nucleotide sequence: TGCGCCAGCAGCGACAGGGTAAACACAGATACGCAGTATTTT. It encodes CASSDRVNTDTQYF.

The chain carries TRBV18 and TRBJ1-1, with D maybe TRBD1 (5 bases). Trimming removed 2 bases at V and 3 bases at J, with 7 bases between. The CDR3 spans 13 residues. Looked up from germline, CDR1 is KGHSH and CDR2 is LQKENI. In nucleotides, the CDR3 is TGTGCCAGCTCACCAAAACAGGACACTGAAGCTTTCTTT. It specifies CASSPKQDTEAFF. The complete variable domain, with remaining parts taken from reference TRBV18 and TRBJ1-1, reads NAGVMQNPRHLVRRRGQEARLRCSPMKGHSHVYWYRQLPEEGLKFMVYLQKENIIDESGMPKERFSAEFPKEGPSILRIQQVVRGDSAAYFCASSPKQDTEAFFGQGTRLTVV.

A few counts support this clone. The chain uses TRBV30 and TRBJ1-4, with 8 bases that match TRBD1. Germline V gene sequence: CDR1 GTSNPN, CDR2 SVGIG (reference sequence). With V trimmed by 8 bases and J by 6 bases, 5 bases remained unmatched. The CDR3 consists of 12 residues. The CDR3 region is CAGQGRDEKLFF. CDR3 DNA sequence: TGTGCCGGACAGGGACGGGATGAAAAACTGTTTTTT.

This rearrangement joins TRBV18 to TRBJ2-7, with D hard to call. Trimming removed 7 bases from V and 6 bases from J, with 13 bases in between. Germline CDR1 reads KGHSH; CDR2 reads LQKENI. The CDR3 is 12 amino acids. As DNA, the CDR3 is TGTGCCAGCTTCACCGTAGGGTCCGAGCAGTACTTC. It yields the protein CASFTVGSEQYF.

This chain connects TRBV5-4 to TRBJ1-2, with 7 bases lining up with TRBD1. Germline V gene data show CDR1 as SGHNT and CDR2 as YYREEE (reference sequence). This CDR3 is 17 amino acids long. Trimming cost V 2 bases and J 4 bases; bases outside gene matches: 14. The CDR3 nucleotides are TGTGCCAGCAGCTTAGCTCTGCGGGAGGGGGCGAGCTATGGCTACACCTTC. This sequence encodes CASSLALREGASYGYTF.

The CDR3 here is CASSPGATDTGELFF. The CDR3 region has the DNA TGCGCCAGCAGCCCTGGGGCCACGGACACCGGGGAGCTGTTTTTT. V is TRBV4-1 and J is TRBJ2-2; a weak D match, TRBD1 (5 bases). Per germline, CDR1 MGHRA and CDR2 YSYEKL. The CDR3 runs to 15 residues. Trimming took 4 bases from V and 3 from J, leaving 12 bases between them.

The rearrangement links TRBV19 to TRBJ2-2, with D perhaps TRBD1 or TRBD2 (5 bases each). The CDR3 contains 14 residues. Germline assignment: CDR1 LNHDA and CDR2 SQIVND (reference sequence). The V gene lost 7 bases and the J gene lost 6 bases, with 15 bases spanning the gap. The CDR3 loop reads CASNEGTAAGELFF. CDR3 bases: TGTGCCAGTAACGAGGGGACGGCGGCCGGGGAGCTGTTTTTT.

This chain uses TRBV5-5 with TRBJ2-1; D might be TRBD1 (5 bases). Germline loops: CDR1 SGHKS, CDR2 YYEKEE (reference sequence). V dropped 5 bases and J dropped 0 bases, with 9 bases sitting between them. CDR3 length: 14 residues. CDR3 DNA: TGTGCCAGCAGACAGGAGAGCTCCTACAATGAGCAGTTCTTC. Translated, it gives CASRQESSYNEQFF.

This chain joins TRBV12-5 and TRBJ2-1; TRBD2 matches at 14 bases. V shed 1 base and J 0 bases; nucleotides not matched to a gene: 2. Germline-derived CDR1 and CDR2 are LGHNT and FRNRAP. The CDR3 sequence is 18 residues long. The CDR3 loop reads CASGLGGTSGSSYNEQFF. CDR3 DNA sequence: TGTGCTAGTGGTTTGGGGGGGACTAGCGGGAGCTCCTACAATGAGCAGTTCTTC. Full variable domain (missing parts from reference TRBV12-5 and TRBJ2-1): DARVTQTPRHKVTEMGQEVTMRCQPILGHNTVFWYRQTMMQGLELLAYFRNRAPLDDSGMPKDRFSAEMPDATLATLKIQPSEPRDSAVYFCASGLGGTSGSSYNEQFFGPGTRLTVL.

The gene calls are TRBV4-1 and TRBJ1-3, with D perhaps matching TRBD1 (5 bases). The V end lost 0 bases, the J end lost 2 bases, and 11 bases lay between the germline ends. The CDR3 loop spans 16 amino acids. CDR1 and CDR2 from the germline V gene are MGHRA and YSYEKL. CDR3 nucleotide sequence: TGCGCCAGCAGCCAAGAAGGGGCAGGTACTGGAAACACCATATATTTT. This sequence encodes CASSQEGAGTGNTIYF.

J is TRBJ1-3 and V is TRBV11-2; D unclear. CDR1 and CDR2 from the germline V gene are SGHAT and FQNNGV. Trimming removed 2 bases from V and 1 base from J, with 6 bases in between. The CDR3 runs 14 residues. The CDR3 sequence: CASSLTRSGNTIYF. The CDR3 nucleotides are TGTGCCAGCAGCTTAACTCGGTCTGGAAACACCATATATTTT. The full variable domain, rest sourced from reference TRBV11-2 and TRBJ1-3, is EAGVAQSPRYKIIEKRQSVAFWCNPISGHATLYWYQQILGQGPKLLIQFQNNGVVDDSQLPKDRFSAERLKGVDSTLKIQPAKLEDSAVYLCASSLTRSGNTIYFGEGSWLTVV.

This clone was seen just once. The chain joins TRBV30 to TRBJ1-4; D call uncertain. Germline V gives CDR1 GTSNPN, CDR2 SVGIG (reference sequence). The CDR3 spans 11 residues. V gave up 5 bases and J gave up 7 bases, with 8 bases separating them. This CDR3 is CAWGAFEKLFF. The CDR3 DNA reads TGTGCCTGGGGCGCTTTTGAAAAACTGTTTTTT.

This rearrangement joins TRBV19 to TRBJ2-5, with D possibly matching TRBD2 (6 bases). CDR1 and CDR2 (germline): LNHDA, SQIVND (reference sequence). V shed 5 bases and J shed 5 bases, with 21 bases lying between them. The CDR3 has 16 amino acids. For the CDR3, the DNA is TGTGCCAGTAGTCAACTTCGAGGCGGGGTGGACGAGACCCAGTACTTC. Translation gives CASSQLRGGVDETQYF.

The gene calls are TRBV7-9 and TRBJ1-5, with TRBD1 matching over 8 bases. The V and J ends lost 3 bases and 2 bases, in that order; junction bases with no gene match: 3. Germline CDR1 and CDR2: SEHNR and FQNEAQ (reference sequence). This CDR3 is 15 amino acids long. The CDR3 sequence is CASSLATGGNQPQHF. CDR3 bases: TGTGCCAGCAGCTTGGCGACAGGGGGCAATCAGCCCCAGCATTTT.

The CDR3 reads CASSLEGSVYGYTF. As DNA, the CDR3 is TGTGCCAGCAGCTTAGAGGGTTCGGTCTATGGCTACACCTTC. The chain recombines TRBV7-2 with TRBJ1-2; D unclear. V gave up 1 base and J gave up 4 bases, with 10 bases separating them. The germline gives CDR1 SGHTA, CDR2 FQGNSA. This CDR3 is built from 14 residues.

This chain uses TRBV2 with TRBJ2-7; maybe TRBD1 (6 bases). In germline, CDR1 is SNHLY, CDR2 FYNNEI. Trimming pared 6 bases from V and 3 bases from J, leaving 18 bases between. CDR3 length equals 15 residues. The CDR3 loop reads CASRPTNRDGYEQYF. DNA of the CDR3: TGTGCCAGCAGGCCAACTAACAGGGATGGCTACGAGCAGTACTTC.

The chain employs TRBV18 and TRBJ2-3; D not resolved. Per germline, CDR1 KGHSH and CDR2 LQKENI. The CDR3 runs 13 residues. Trimming removed 4 bases from V and 0 bases from J, with 5 bases in between. The CDR3 is CASSLDSTDTQYF. The CDR3 bases are TGTGCCAGCTCACTAGACAGCACAGATACGCAGTATTTT.

The chain is built from TRBV6-1 and TRBJ1-5; D is unresolved. The V and J ends lost 0 bases and 4 bases respectively, with 7 bases between them. The CDR3 is 14 residues long. CDR1 is MNHNS and CDR2 is SASEGT in the germline V gene. The CDR3 nucleotides are TGTGCCAGCAGTGAAGCGTATGCGAATCAGCCCCAGCATTTT. It codes for CASSEAYANQPQHF.

The V gene is TRBV28, the J gene TRBJ1-5; 8 bases map to TRBD1. The germline gives CDR1 MDHEN, CDR2 SYDVKM. This CDR3 comprises 12 residues. The J segment lost 6 bases and the V segment lost 9 bases, leaving 4 bases of the junction unmatched. In DNA, the CDR3 is TGTGCCAGTAACAGGGGGACTCAGCCCCAGCATTTT. As protein: CASNRGTQPQHF. Complete variable domain (other parts from reference TRBV28 and TRBJ1-5): DVKVTQSSRYLVKRTGEKVFLECVQDMDHENMFWYRQDPGLGLRLIYFSYDVKMKEKGDIPEGYSVSREKKERFSLILESASTNQTSMYLCASNRGTQPQHFGDGTRLSIL.

The chain couples TRBV2 to TRBJ1-2; 10 nucleotides match TRBD1. From germline, CDR1 is SNHLY and CDR2 FYNNEI. The CDR3 length is 14 residues. Unmatched junction bases numbered 14, after V lost 8 bases and J lost 11 bases. CDR3 coding DNA: TGTGCCAGCTCTAGCCGACAGGGGGCGGTCAAGTACACCTTC. Protein sequence: CASSSRQGAVKYTF.